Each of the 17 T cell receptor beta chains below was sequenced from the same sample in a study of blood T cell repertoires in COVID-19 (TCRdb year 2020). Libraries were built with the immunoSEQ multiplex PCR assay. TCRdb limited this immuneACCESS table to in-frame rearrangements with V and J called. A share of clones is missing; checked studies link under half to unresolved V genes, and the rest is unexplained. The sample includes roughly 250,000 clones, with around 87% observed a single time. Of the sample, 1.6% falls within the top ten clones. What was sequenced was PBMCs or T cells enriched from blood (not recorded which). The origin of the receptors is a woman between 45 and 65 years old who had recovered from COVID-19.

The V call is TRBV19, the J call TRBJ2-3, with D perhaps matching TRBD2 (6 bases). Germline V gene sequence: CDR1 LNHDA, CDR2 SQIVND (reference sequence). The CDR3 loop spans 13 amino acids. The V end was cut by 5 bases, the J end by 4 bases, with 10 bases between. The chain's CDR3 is CASSDGEADTQYF. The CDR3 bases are TGTGCCAGTAGTGACGGGGAGGCAGATACGCAGTATTTT.

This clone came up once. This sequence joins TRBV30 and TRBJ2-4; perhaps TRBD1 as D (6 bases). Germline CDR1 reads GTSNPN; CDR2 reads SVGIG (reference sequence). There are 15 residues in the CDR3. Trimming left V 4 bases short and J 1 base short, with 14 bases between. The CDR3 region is CAWNNRARAKNIQYF. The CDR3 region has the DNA TGTGCCTGGAACAACAGGGCACGGGCCAAAAACATTCAGTACTTC.

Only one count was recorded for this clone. The chain's CDR3 is CSVYLDSGNTIYF. The CDR3 nucleotides read TGCAGCGTTTATCTTGACAGTGGAAACACCATATATTTT. V and J are TRBV29-1 and TRBJ1-3, with D possibly TRBD1 on 5 matching bases. The CDR3 has 13 residues. V was cut by 5 bases and J by 3 bases, with 11 bases left in between. The germline V gene has CDR1 SQVTM and CDR2 ANQGSEA. Together with reference TRBV29-1 and TRBJ1-3, the CDR3 gives the full variable domain: SAVISQKPSRDICQRGTSLTIQCQVDSQVTMMFWYRQQPGQSLTLIATANQGSEATYESGFVIDKFPISRPNLTFSTLTVSNMSPEDSSIYLCSVYLDSGNTIYFGEGSWLTVV.

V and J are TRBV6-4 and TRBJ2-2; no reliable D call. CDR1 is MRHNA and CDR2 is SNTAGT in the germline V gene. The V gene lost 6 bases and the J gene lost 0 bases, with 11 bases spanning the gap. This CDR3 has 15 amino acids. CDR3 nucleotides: TGTGCCAGCAGGTCTAGGCGGACGAACACCGGGGAGCTGTTTTTT. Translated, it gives CASRSRRTNTGELFF.

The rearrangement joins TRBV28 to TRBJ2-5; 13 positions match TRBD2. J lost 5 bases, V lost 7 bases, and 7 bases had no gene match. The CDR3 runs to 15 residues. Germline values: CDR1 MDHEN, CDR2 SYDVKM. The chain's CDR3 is CASKTSGRAQETQYF. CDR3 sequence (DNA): TGTGCCAGCAAAACTAGCGGGAGGGCACAGGAGACCCAGTACTTC. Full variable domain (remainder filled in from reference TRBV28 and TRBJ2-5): DVKVTQSSRYLVKRTGEKVFLECVQDMDHENMFWYRQDPGLGLRLIYFSYDVKMKEKGDIPEGYSVSREKKERFSLILESASTNQTSMYLCASKTSGRAQETQYFGPGTRLLVL.

CDR3 region: CASSQELVRGHEQYF. CDR3 bases: TGTGCCAGCAGCCAAGAATTGGTCCGGGGTCACGAGCAGTACTTC. This rearrangement joins TRBV14 to TRBJ2-7, with D perhaps matching TRBD2 (5 bases). V dropped 0 bases and J dropped 5 bases, with 14 bases sitting between them. The CDR3 is 15 amino acids. Germline V gene sequence: CDR1 SGHDN, CDR2 FVKESK.

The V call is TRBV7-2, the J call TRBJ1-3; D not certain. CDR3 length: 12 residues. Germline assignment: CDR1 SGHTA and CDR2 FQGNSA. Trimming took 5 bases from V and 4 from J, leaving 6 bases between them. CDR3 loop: CASSQAGNTIYF. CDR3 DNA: TGTGCCAGCAGCCAGGCCGGAAACACCATATATTTT.

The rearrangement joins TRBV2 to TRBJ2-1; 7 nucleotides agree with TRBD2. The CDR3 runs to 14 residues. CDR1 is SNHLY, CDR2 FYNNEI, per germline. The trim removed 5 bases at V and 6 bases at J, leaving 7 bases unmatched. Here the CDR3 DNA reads TGTGCCAGCAGTTACAGCGGGAAGGGCAATGAGCAGTTCTTC. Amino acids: CASSYSGKGNEQFF.

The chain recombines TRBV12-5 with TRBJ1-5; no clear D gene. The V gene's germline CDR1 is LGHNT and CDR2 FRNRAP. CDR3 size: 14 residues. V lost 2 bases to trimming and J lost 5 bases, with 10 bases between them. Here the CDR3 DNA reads TGTGCTAGTGGTTTGTCCGGGAGACATCAGCCCCAGCATTTT. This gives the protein CASGLSGRHQPQHF.

The DNA of the CDR3 is TGTGCCAGCAGTTTAACGAAACAGGGGGCAAATCAGCCCCAGCATTTT. Protein sequence: CASSLTKQGANQPQHF. The chain joins TRBV27 to TRBJ1-5; 9 nucleotides agree with TRBD1. V shed 2 bases, J shed 4 bases, and the junction held 6 bases outside the gene matches. The germline CDR1 and CDR2 sequences are MNHEY and SMNVEV (reference sequence). The CDR3 is 16 residues long.

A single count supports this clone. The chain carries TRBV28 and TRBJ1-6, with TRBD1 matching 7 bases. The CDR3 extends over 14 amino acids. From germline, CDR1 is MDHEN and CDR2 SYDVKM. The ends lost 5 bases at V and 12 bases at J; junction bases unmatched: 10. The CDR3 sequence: CASSPPGDSRPLHF. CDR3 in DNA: TGTGCCAGCAGTCCCCCAGGGGACAGCCGACCCCTCCACTTT. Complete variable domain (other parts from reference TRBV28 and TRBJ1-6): DVKVTQSSRYLVKRTGEKVFLECVQDMDHENMFWYRQDPGLGLRLIYFSYDVKMKEKGDIPEGYSVSREKKERFSLILESASTNQTSMYLCASSPPGDSRPLHFGNGTRLTVT.

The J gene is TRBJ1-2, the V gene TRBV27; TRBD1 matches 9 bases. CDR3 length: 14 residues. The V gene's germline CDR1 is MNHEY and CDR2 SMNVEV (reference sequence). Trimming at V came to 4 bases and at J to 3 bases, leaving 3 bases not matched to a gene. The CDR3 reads CASSWRQGDYGYTF. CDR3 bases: TGTGCCAGCAGTTGGAGACAGGGGGACTATGGCTACACCTTC.

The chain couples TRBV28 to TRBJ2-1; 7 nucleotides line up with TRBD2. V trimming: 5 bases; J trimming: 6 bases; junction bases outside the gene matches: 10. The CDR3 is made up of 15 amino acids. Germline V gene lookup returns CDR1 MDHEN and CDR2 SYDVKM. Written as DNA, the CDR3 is TGTGCCAGCAGTCCCCGGACTAGTAATAGCAATGAGCAGTTCTTC. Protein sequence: CASSPRTSNSNEQFF.

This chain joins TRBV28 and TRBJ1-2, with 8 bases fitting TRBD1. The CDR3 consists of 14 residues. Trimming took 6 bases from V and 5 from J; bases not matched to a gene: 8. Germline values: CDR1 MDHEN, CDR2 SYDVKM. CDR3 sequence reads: CASRHGQGRYGYTF. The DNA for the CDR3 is TGTGCCAGCAGACACGGACAGGGTCGGTATGGCTACACCTTC.

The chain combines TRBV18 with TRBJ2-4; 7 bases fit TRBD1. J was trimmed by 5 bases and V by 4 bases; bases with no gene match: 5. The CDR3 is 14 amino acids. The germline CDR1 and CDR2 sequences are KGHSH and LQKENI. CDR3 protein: CASSHGTEENIQYF. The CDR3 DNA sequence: TGTGCCAGCTCACACGGGACAGAAGAAAACATTCAGTACTTC.

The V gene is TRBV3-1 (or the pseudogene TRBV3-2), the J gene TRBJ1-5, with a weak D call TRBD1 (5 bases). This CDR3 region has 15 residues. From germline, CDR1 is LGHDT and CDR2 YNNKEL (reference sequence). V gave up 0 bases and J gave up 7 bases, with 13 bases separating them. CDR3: CASSQDLAGGQPQHF. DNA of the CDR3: TGTGCCAGCAGCCAAGATCTAGCGGGGGGACAGCCCCAGCATTTT.

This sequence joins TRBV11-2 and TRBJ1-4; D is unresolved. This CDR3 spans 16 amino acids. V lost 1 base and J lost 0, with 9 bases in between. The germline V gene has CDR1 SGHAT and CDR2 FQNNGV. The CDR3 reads CASSLGAGSTNEKLFF. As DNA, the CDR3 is TGTGCCAGCAGCTTAGGTGCAGGATCAACTAATGAAAAACTGTTTTTT.